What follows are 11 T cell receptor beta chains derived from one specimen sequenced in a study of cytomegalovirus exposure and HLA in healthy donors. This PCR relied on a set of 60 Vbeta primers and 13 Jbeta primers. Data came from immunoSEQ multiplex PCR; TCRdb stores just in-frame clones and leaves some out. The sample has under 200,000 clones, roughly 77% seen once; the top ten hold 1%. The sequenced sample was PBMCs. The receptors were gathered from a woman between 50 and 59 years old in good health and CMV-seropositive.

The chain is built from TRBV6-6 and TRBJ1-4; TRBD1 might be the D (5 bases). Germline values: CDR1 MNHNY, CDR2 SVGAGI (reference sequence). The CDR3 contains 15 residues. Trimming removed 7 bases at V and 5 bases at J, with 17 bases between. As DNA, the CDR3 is TGTGCCAGCACCCCACTGGGACTGGGGAATGAAAAACTGTTTTTT. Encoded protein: CASTPLGLGNEKLFF.

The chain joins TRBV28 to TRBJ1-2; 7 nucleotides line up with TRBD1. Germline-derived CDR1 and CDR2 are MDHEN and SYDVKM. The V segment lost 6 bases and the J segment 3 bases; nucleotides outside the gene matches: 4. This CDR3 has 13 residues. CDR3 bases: TGTGCCAGCAGCATTGACAGGGACTATGGCTACACCTTC. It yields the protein CASSIDRDYGYTF.

Here the CDR3 reads CASSEQVNYEQYF. The CDR3 DNA follows: TGTGCCAGCAGTGAGCAGGTTAACTACGAGCAGTACTTC. This sequence joins TRBV6-1 and TRBJ2-7; no definite D call. Germline values: CDR1 MNHNS, CDR2 SASEGT. This CDR3 is 13 amino acids long. Deletions cut 3 bases from V and 3 bases from J, with 9 bases between.

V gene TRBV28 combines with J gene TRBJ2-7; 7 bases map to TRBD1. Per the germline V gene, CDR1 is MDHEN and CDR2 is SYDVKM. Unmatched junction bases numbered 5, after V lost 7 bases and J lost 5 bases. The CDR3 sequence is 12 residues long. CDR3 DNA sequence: TGTGCCAGCAAAGAAGGGGGCGACGAGCAGTACTTC. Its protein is CASKEGGDEQYF.

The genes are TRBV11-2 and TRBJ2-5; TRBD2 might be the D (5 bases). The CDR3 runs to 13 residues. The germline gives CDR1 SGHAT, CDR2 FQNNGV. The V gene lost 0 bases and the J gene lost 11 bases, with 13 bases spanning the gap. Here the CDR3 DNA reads TGTGCCAGCAGCTTAGAGGCGGGTCCCCAGCAGTACTTC. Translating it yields CASSLEAGPQQYF.

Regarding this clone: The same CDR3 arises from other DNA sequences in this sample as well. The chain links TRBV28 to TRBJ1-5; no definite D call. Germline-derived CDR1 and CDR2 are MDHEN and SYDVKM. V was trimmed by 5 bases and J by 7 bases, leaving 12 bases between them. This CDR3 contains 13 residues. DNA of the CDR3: TGTGCCAGCAGTCAAGGTTCTAGACAGCCCCAGCATTTT. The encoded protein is CASSQGSRQPQHF.

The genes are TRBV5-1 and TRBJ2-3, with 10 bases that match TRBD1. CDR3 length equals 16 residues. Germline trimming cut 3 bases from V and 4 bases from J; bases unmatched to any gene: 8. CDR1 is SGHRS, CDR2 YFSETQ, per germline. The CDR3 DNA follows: TGCGCCAGCAGCTGGTGGGCGACAGGGGGCGCAGATACGCAGTATTTT. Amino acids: CASSWWATGGADTQYF.

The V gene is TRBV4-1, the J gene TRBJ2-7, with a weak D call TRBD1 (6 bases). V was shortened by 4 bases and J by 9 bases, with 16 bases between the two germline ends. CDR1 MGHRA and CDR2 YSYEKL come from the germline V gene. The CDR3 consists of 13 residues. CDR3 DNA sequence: TGCGCCAGCAGCCCGACCGATACAGGGTTGCAGTACTTC. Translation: CASSPTDTGLQYF.

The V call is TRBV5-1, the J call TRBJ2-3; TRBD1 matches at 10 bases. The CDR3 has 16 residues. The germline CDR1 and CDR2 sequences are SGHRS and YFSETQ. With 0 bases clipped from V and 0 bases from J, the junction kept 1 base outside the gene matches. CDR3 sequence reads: CASSLGTGGSTDTQYF. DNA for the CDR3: TGCGCCAGCAGCTTGGGGACAGGGGGAAGCACAGATACGCAGTATTTT. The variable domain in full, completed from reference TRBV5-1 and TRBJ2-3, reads KAGVTQTPRYLIKTRGQQVTLSCSPISGHRSVSWYQQTPGQGLQFLFEYFSETQRNKGNFPGRFSGRQFSNSRSEMNVSTLELGDSALYLCASSLGTGGSTDTQYFGPGTRLTVL.

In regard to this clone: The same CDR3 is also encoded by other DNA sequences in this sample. For the CDR3, the DNA is TGTGCCAGCAGTCCTACAGGAGGGTATGGCTACACCTTC. Translation gives CASSPTGGYGYTF. The chain couples TRBV7-2 to TRBJ1-2, with a tentative D call TRBD1 (5 bases). V lost 6 bases and J lost 5, with 13 bases in between. The germline gives CDR1 SGHTA, CDR2 FQGNSA. There are 13 residues in the CDR3.

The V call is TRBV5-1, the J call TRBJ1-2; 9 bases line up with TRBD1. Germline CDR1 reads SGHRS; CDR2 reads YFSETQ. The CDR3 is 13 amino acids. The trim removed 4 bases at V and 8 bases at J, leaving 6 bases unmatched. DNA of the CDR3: TGCGCCAGCAGCACCGGGACAGGGAGCGGCTACACCTTC. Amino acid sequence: CASSTGTGSGYTF.